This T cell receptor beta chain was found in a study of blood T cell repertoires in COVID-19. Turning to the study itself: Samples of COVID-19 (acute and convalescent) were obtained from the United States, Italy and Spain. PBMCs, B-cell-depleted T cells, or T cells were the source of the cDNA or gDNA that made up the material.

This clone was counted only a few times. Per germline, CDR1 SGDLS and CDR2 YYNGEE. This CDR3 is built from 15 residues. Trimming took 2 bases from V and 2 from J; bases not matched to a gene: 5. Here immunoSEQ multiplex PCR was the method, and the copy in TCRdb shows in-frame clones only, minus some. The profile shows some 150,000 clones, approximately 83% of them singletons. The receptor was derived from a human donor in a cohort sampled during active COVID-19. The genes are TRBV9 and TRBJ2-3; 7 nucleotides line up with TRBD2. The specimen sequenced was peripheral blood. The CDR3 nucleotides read TGTGCCAGCAGCGTCCATAGCGGGTTCACAGATACGCAGTATTTT. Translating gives CASSVHSGFTDTQYF.